This TCR beta chain was documented in a study of metastatic and nonmetastatic thyroid tumors. This clone was detected ten times or more. All patients reached thyroid surgery having received no treatment beforehand. Germline assignment: CDR1 MNHNY and CDR2 SVGAGI (reference sequence). This CDR3 is built from 16 residues. V lost 0 bases to trimming and J lost 5 bases, with 14 bases between them. TCRdb re-clonotyped the PCR reads via MiXCR. The repertoire holds about 40,000 clones, with approximately 20% as singletons. What was sequenced was tumor tissue. This chain joins TRBV6-6 and TRBJ1-3, with TRBD1 as a possible D gene (6 bases). The sequence was obtained from a female donor with papillary thyroid cancer or a benign thyroid nodule (not recorded which). Some clones in this sample may be carry-over from other donors' samples. The CDR3 nucleotides read TGTGCCAGCAGTTACTCGACACAGGGAAGTCGAAACACCATATATTTT. Its protein is CASSYSTQGSRNTIYF.